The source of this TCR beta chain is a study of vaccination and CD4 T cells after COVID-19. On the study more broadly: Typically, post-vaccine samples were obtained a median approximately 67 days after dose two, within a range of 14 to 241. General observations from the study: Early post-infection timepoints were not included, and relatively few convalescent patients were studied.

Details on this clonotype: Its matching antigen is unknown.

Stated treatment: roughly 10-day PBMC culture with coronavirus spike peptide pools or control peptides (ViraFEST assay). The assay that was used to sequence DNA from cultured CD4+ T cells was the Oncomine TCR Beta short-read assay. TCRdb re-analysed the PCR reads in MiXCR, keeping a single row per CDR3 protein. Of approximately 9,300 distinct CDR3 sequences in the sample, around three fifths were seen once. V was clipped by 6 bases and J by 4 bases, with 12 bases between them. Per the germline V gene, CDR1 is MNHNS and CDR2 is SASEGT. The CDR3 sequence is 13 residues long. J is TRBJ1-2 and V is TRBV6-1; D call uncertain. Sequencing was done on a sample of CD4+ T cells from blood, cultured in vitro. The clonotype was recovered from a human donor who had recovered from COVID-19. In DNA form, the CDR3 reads TGTGCCAGCAGGCTCGGCAAGGGCTATGGCTACACCTTC. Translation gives CASRLGKGYGYTF.